A single sample gave rise to the 4 T cell receptor beta chains below, sequenced in a study of cytomegalovirus exposure and HLA in healthy donors. This PCR relied on a set of 60 Vbeta primers and 13 Jbeta primers. Measured with immunoSEQ multiplex PCR; TCRdb has only the in-frame clones, and not every one. Of about 170,000 clones listed, about four fifths were seen once; the top ten hold 1%. The sample taken for sequencing was PBMCs. Source of these receptors: a woman in her forties or fifties in good health and CMV-seropositive.

This clone was observed a single time. The CDR3 nucleotides read TGTGCCAGCAGCCGGCAGGGATTCGGTGAAGCTTTCTTT. It specifies CASSRQGFGEAFF. The V gene is TRBV7-3, the J gene TRBJ1-1, with D maybe TRBD1 (5 bases). The CDR3 length is 13 residues. The V end was cut by 5 bases, the J end by 7 bases, with 14 bases between. Germline CDR1 and CDR2: SGHTA and FQGTGA.

The gene calls are TRBV15 and TRBJ2-7; D gene uncertain. CDR1 LNHNV and CDR2 YYDKDF come from the germline V gene (reference sequence). V shed 5 bases and J shed 6 bases, with 17 bases lying between them. The CDR3 has 14 residues. CDR3 DNA sequence: TGTGCCACCAGCCCCGGTGGCAGGTTCAGCGAGCAGTACTTC. It codes for CATSPGGRFSEQYF.

The V call is TRBV7-8, the J call TRBJ2-5; a weak D match, TRBD2 (7 bases). Germline V CDR1 and CDR2: SGHVS, FQNEAQ. Between the trimmed V and J ends, which lost 1 base and 3 bases, there was a span of 9 bases. The CDR3 length is 14 residues. CDR3 sequence reads: CASSLEGGEETQYF. CDR3 DNA sequence: TGTGCCAGCAGCTTAGAGGGGGGGGAAGAGACCCAGTACTTC.

In this sample, this clone turned up a few times. The chain joins TRBV11-3 to TRBJ1-6; 7 bases map to TRBD1. J lost 10 bases, V lost 8 bases, and 14 bases had no gene match. Germline V gene sequence: CDR1 SGHNT, CDR2 YENEEA. The CDR3 runs 15 residues. For the CDR3, the DNA is TGTGCCAGCGGGCATGGGGGACAGAGCGGATCACCCCTCCACTTT. Translation: CASGHGGQSGSPLHF.